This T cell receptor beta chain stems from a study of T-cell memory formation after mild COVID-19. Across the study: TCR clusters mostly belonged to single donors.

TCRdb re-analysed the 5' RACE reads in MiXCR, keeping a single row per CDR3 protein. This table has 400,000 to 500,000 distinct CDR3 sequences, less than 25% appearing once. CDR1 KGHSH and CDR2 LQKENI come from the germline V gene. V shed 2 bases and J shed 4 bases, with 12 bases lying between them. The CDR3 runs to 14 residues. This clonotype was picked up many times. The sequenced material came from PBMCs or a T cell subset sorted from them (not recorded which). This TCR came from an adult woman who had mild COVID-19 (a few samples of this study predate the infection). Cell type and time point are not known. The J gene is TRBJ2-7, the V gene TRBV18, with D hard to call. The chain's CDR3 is CASSPDHSRYEQYF. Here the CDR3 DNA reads TGTGCCAGCTCACCAGATCACAGTAGATACGAGCAGTACTTC.